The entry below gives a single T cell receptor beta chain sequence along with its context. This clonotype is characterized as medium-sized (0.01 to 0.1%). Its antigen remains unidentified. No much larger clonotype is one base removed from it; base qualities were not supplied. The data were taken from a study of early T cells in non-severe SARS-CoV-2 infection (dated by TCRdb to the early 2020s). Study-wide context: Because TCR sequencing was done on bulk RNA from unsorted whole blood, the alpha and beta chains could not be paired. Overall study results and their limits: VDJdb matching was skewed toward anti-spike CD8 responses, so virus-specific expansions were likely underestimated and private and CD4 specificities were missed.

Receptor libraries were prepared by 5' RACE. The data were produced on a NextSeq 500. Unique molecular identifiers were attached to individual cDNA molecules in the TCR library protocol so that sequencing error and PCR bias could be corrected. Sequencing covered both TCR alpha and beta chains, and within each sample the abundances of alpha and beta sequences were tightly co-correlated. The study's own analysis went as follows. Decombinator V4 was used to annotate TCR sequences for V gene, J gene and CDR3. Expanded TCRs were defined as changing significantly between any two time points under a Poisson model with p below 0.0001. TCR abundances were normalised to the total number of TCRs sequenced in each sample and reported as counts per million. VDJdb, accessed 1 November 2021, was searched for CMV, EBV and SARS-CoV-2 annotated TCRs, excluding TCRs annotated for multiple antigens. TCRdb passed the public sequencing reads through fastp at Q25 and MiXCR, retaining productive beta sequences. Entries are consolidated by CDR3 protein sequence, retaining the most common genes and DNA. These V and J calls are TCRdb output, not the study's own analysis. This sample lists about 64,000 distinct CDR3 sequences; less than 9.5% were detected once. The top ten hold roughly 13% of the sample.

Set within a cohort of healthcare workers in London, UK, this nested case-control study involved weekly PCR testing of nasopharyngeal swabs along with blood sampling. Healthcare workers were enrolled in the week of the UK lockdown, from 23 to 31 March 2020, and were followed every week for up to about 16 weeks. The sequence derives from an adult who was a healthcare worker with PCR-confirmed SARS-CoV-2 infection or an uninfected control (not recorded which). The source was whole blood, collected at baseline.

The nucleotide sequence reads TGTGCCAGCAGCCAAGAGACCCAGTACTTC. This sequence encodes CASSQETQYF. Recombination linked TRBV6-2 or TRBV6-3 to TRBJ2-5, with the D gene not confidently named. The CDR3 sequence holds 10 residues, the cysteine and phenylalanine included. Only CDR3 DNA is held: 30 bases, read in frame from base 1. Cut back by 6 bases and 1 base, the V and J ends lie 0 bases apart. CDR1 and CDR2 are read off the germline V gene as MNHEY and SVGEGT.